Listed here are 30 T cell receptor beta chains from one sample, sequenced in a study of blood T cell repertoires in COVID-19. Sequencing was performed with immunoSEQ multiplex PCR; in TCRdb, only in-frame clones are kept and a portion is missing. The table includes 150,000 to 200,000 clones, roughly 78% detected once. Sequencing input: peripheral blood. The receptors derive from a man aged 70-80 years with active or convalescent COVID-19.

The rearrangement uses TRBV27 and TRBJ2-6, with D possibly being TRBD1 (5 bases). V dropped 2 bases and J dropped 2 bases, with 16 bases sitting between them. CDR1 is MNHEY and CDR2 is SMNVEV in the germline V gene (reference sequence). This CDR3 comprises 18 residues. The CDR3 protein is CASSLRRPTVTGANVLTF. In DNA, the CDR3 is TGTGCCAGCAGTTTAAGGCGCCCGACAGTAACTGGGGCCAACGTCCTGACTTTC.

Only one count was recorded for this clone. This sequence joins TRBV2 and TRBJ2-5; D is perhaps TRBD1 (5 bases). The V gene's germline CDR1 is SNHLY and CDR2 FYNNEI. The CDR3 has 14 residues. V was clipped by 6 bases and J by 5 bases, with 16 bases between them. The chain's CDR3 is CASSRDSSEETQYF. DNA of the CDR3: TGTGCCAGCAGCCGAGACAGCTCCGAGGAGACCCAGTACTTC.

The chain carries TRBV27 and TRBJ1-1; D unclear. The CDR3 spans 14 residues. The germline gives CDR1 MNHEY, CDR2 SMNVEV (reference sequence). Deletions cut 5 bases from V and 4 bases from J, with 14 bases between. CDR3 sequence (DNA): TGTGCCAGCAGTCCAGGACTTCGGGGCACTGAAGCTTTCTTT. This sequence encodes CASSPGLRGTEAFF.

This clone turned up a few times. This sequence joins TRBV20-1 and TRBJ1-2; 7 nucleotides align to TRBD1. V gave up 5 bases and J gave up 4 bases; unmatched junction bases: 13. This CDR3 comprises 15 residues. CDR1 and CDR2 (germline): DFQATT, SNEGSKA (reference sequence). This chain's CDR3 is CSAGEQGRLGYGYTF. CDR3 sequence (DNA): TGCAGTGCTGGTGAACAGGGGCGGTTAGGCTATGGCTACACCTTC.

This clone was picked up a small number of times. V gene TRBV4-3 combines with J gene TRBJ2-5; D remains unclear. Germline assignment: CDR1 LGHNA and CDR2 YSLEER. Between the trimmed V and J ends, which lost 1 base and 4 bases, there was a span of 10 bases. The CDR3 is 14 amino acids. This CDR3 reads CASSQGVSGETQYF. CDR3 sequence (DNA): TGCGCCAGCAGCCAAGGGGTCTCAGGAGAGACCCAGTACTTC.

The chain joins TRBV10-3 to TRBJ2-2, with TRBD1 matching 7 bases. The CDR3 runs 17 residues. V trimming: 4 bases; J trimming: 4 bases; junction bases outside the gene matches: 12. Germline V gene lookup returns CDR1 ENHRY and CDR2 SYGVKD. CDR3 in DNA: TGTGCCATCAGTGTACCTCCGGGACAGTACCTCACCGGGGAGCTGTTTTTT. Translating it yields CAISVPPGQYLTGELFF.

This rearrangement joins TRBV2 to TRBJ1-2, with TRBD1 matching 9 bases. Unmatched junction bases numbered 7, after V lost 2 bases and J lost 6 bases. The CDR3 is 15 residues long. Germline V gene data show CDR1 as SNHLY and CDR2 as FYNNEI. CDR3 sequence (DNA): TGTGCCAGCAGTGAAAGGCCACAGGGGGCTAATGGCTACACCTTC. Amino acid sequence: CASSERPQGANGYTF.

This chain uses TRBV5-4 with TRBJ2-6; TRBD2 matches 11 bases. From germline, CDR1 is SGHNT and CDR2 YYREEE (reference sequence). This CDR3 has 18 residues. J gave up 3 bases and V 4 bases, and 9 bases lay outside the gene matches. The CDR3 bases are TGTGCCAGCAGCCCACCGACTAGCGGGGTGGGTGGGGCCAACGTCCTGACTTTC. Translating it yields CASSPPTSGVGGANVLTF.

CDR3 in amino acids: CASSKGAATGNQPQHF. For the CDR3, the DNA is TGTGCCAGCAGCAAAGGGGCAGCCACGGGCAATCAGCCCCAGCATTTT. The chain joins TRBV21-1 to TRBJ1-5; the table's D call, TRBD1, was not checked against the DNA. TRBV21-1 is a pseudogene. The CDR3 is 16 amino acids.

This clone was seen only once. The V call is TRBV10-3, the J call TRBJ2-1; 8 bases are shared with TRBD1. There are 15 residues in the CDR3. V trimming: 6 bases; J trimming: 8 bases; junction bases outside the gene matches: 12. Germline V CDR1 and CDR2: ENHRY, SYGVKD. Written as DNA, the CDR3 is TGTGCCATCAGCGTCGACAGGGGTCGTGGCGATGAGCAGTTCTTC. Protein product: CAISVDRGRGDEQFF.

This rearrangement joins TRBV5-1 to TRBJ2-2; D is perhaps TRBD2 (5 bases). Germline CDR1 SGHRS, CDR2 YFSETQ. Trimming removed 2 bases at V and 11 bases at J, with 16 bases between. The CDR3 runs to 14 residues. The CDR3 bases are TGCGCCAGCAGCTTAAGGACCCTCAGCGGAGAGCTGTTTTTT. This translates into CASSLRTLSGELFF.

This chain connects TRBV27 to TRBJ2-5; 7 bases line up with TRBD2. Germline CDR1 MNHEY, CDR2 SMNVEV (reference sequence). V dropped 3 bases and J dropped 7; count of bases not matched to a gene: 5. The CDR3 runs to 13 residues. CDR3 in DNA: TGTGCCAGCAGTTTTGTTGGGGGGGGGACCCAGTACTTC. Translating gives CASSFVGGGTQYF.

This chain uses TRBV11-2 with TRBJ2-1; weak D call: TRBD1 (5 bases). The germline gives CDR1 SGHAT, CDR2 FQNNGV. This CDR3 region has 16 residues. Trimming took off 5 bases at V and 4 bases at J, with 18 bases between the two ends. Here the CDR3 reads CASSQGANLPYNEQFF. CDR3 sequence (DNA): TGTGCCAGCAGCCAAGGGGCCAATCTCCCTTACAATGAGCAGTTCTTC.

J is TRBJ2-5 and V is TRBV6-6; 7 bases fit TRBD1. V shed 6 bases, J shed 1 base, and the junction held 8 bases outside the gene matches. Germline values: CDR1 MNHNY, CDR2 SVGAGI (reference sequence). The length of the CDR3 is 15 residues. The CDR3 sequence: CASSPLGQAQETQYF. CDR3 sequence (DNA): TGTGCCAGCAGCCCACTAGGACAGGCCCAAGAGACCCAGTACTTC.

The genes are TRBV18 and TRBJ1-5, with TRBD1 identical over 8 bases. Germline V gene lookup returns CDR1 KGHSH and CDR2 LQKENI. This CDR3 has 16 residues. V gave up 4 bases and J gave up 1 base; unmatched junction bases: 6. CDR3 amino acids: CASSQTGAGSNQPQHF. As DNA, the CDR3 is TGTGCCAGCTCACAGACAGGGGCAGGGAGCAATCAGCCCCAGCATTTT.

This chain uses TRBV5-1 with TRBJ1-1; D possibly corresponds to TRBD1 (6 bases). The V gene lost 2 bases and the J gene lost 3 bases, with 11 bases spanning the gap. The CDR3 extends over 14 amino acids. Germline loops: CDR1 SGHRS, CDR2 YFSETQ. The CDR3 coding sequence is TGCGCCAGCAGCTTACAGGGTCAGGACACTGAAGCTTTCTTT. This codes for CASSLQGQDTEAFF.

The chain has TRBV19 and TRBJ1-5, with D possibly TRBD1 on 6 matching bases. V gave up 5 bases and J gave up 0 bases, with 17 bases separating them. The CDR3 spans 17 residues. Germline loops: CDR1 LNHDA, CDR2 SQIVND (reference sequence). In DNA, the CDR3 is TGTGCCAGTAGTTCGGCCCCGGGACAAACTAGCAATCAGCCCCAGCATTTT. Translation: CASSSAPGQTSNQPQHF.

This rearrangement joins TRBV29-1 to TRBJ2-7; 10 nucleotides agree with TRBD2. The CDR3 spans 14 residues. CDR1 is SQVTM and CDR2 is ANQGSEA in the germline V gene. V lost 7 bases and J lost 0; bases outside the gene matches: 6. The CDR3 is CSATSGESSYEQYF. Here the CDR3 DNA reads TGCAGCGCCACTAGCGGGGAAAGCTCCTACGAGCAGTACTTC.

This clone was counted a single time. J is TRBJ2-3 and V is TRBV2, with 14 nucleotides matching TRBD2. CDR1 and CDR2 from the germline V gene are SNHLY and FYNNEI. With V trimmed by 5 bases and J by 6 bases, 4 bases remained unmatched. CDR3 length equals 15 residues. CDR3 sequence: CASSQTSGRGDTQYF. CDR3 bases: TGTGCCAGCAGTCAGACTAGCGGGAGGGGGGATACGCAGTATTTT. The entire variable domain, with the rest obtained from reference TRBV2 and TRBJ2-3, is as follows: EPEVTQTPSHQVTQMGQEVILRCVPISNHLYFYWYRQILGQKVEFLVSFYNNEISEKSEIFDDQFSVERPDGSNFTLKIRSTKLEDSAMYFCASSQTSGRGDTQYFGPGTRLTVL.

In its sample, this clone was seen a few times. The chain is built from TRBV2 and TRBJ2-1; a possible D gene is TRBD1 (5 bases). With 2 bases removed from V and 2 bases from J, the gap between germline ends came to 10 bases. This CDR3 comprises 15 residues. Germline V lookup: CDR1 SNHLY, CDR2 FYNNEI. This CDR3 is CASSERGGPYNEQFF. The CDR3 nucleotides are TGTGCCAGCAGTGAAAGGGGCGGACCCTACAATGAGCAGTTCTTC.

The CDR3 reads CASSLNTAQLTDTQYF. CDR3 nucleotides: TGTGCCAGCAGCTTAAATACGGCGCAACTAACAGATACGCAGTATTTT. This chain connects TRBV7-8 to TRBJ2-3; D is ambiguous. This CDR3 region has 16 residues. With 2 bases removed from V and 3 bases from J, the gap between germline ends came to 15 bases. CDR1 and CDR2 from the germline V gene are SGHVS and FQNEAQ.

The V and J genes are TRBV6-6 and TRBJ1-6, with D possibly being TRBD1 (5 bases). Germline CDR1 MNHNY, CDR2 SVGAGI (reference sequence). The CDR3 contains 11 residues. The V and J ends lost 4 bases and 12 bases respectively, with 7 bases between them. CDR3 nucleotides: TGTGCCAGCAGTTTCGACAGACCCCTCCACTTT. Amino acids: CASSFDRPLHF.

This rearrangement joins TRBV24-1 to TRBJ2-1; TRBD2 agrees at 7 bases. This CDR3 is 13 amino acids long. V dropped 4 bases and J dropped 8; count of bases not matched to a gene: 4. Looked up from germline, CDR1 is KGHDR and CDR2 is SFDVKD. CDR3 loop: CATSENRGDEQFF. The CDR3 nucleotides read TGTGCCACCAGTGAAAACCGGGGGGATGAGCAGTTCTTC.

The rearrangement joins TRBV20-1 to TRBJ1-3; D is undetermined. The germline CDR1 and CDR2 sequences are DFQATT and SNEGSKA (reference sequence). V was cut by 3 bases and J by 8 bases, with 8 bases left in between. The CDR3 has 11 residues. CDR3 sequence (DNA): TGCAGTGCTAGTCTGAGAGACACCATATATTTT. Amino acid sequence: CSASLRDTIYF.

The table lists this clone with a count of one. This chain links TRBV7-9 with TRBJ1-1; the D gene is possibly TRBD1 (6 bases). This CDR3 region has 14 residues. Trimming pared 5 bases from V and 6 bases from J, leaving 16 bases between. Germline loops: CDR1 SEHNR, CDR2 FQNEAQ (reference sequence). The CDR3 nucleotides are TGTGCCAGCAGCGATCAGGGGATAGGGGCTGAAGCTTTCTTT. It translates to CASSDQGIGAEAFF.

The chain links TRBV10-3 to TRBJ2-1; 9 nucleotides agree with TRBD2. The CDR3 spans 16 residues. With V trimmed by 4 bases and J by 6 bases, 10 bases remained unmatched. Germline CDR1 is ENHRY and CDR2 is SYGVKD. The CDR3 bases are TGTGCCATCAGTGGACGCGCACTAGCGGGTTCCAATGAGCAGTTCTTC. This gives the protein CAISGRALAGSNEQFF.

The V call is TRBV19, the J call TRBJ1-1; D is unclear. CDR1 and CDR2 (germline): LNHDA, SQIVND (reference sequence). V shed 6 bases and J shed 5 bases, with 10 bases lying between them. This CDR3 comprises 12 residues. CDR3 region: CASRGSGTEAFF. The CDR3 region has the DNA TGTGCCAGTAGAGGTTCAGGAACTGAAGCTTTCTTT.

This clone was counted only a few times. This chain uses TRBV19 with TRBJ1-5; possible D gene TRBD1, 5 bases. CDR1 and CDR2 (germline): LNHDA, SQIVND (reference sequence). V lost 0 bases to trimming and J lost 4 bases, with 19 bases between them. The CDR3 is 18 amino acids. CDR3 DNA sequence: TGTGCCAGTAGTATAGATCGGAGGGGCCAGGGTCGAAATCAGCCCCAGCATTTT. Amino acid sequence: CASSIDRRGQGRNQPQHF. The full variable domain, in which reference TRBV19 and TRBJ1-5 provide the parts outside the CDR3, is DGGITQSPKYLFRKEGQNVTLSCEQNLNHDAMYWYRQDPGQGLRLIYYSQIVNDFQKGDIAEGYSVSREKKESFPLTVTSAQKNPTAFYLCASSIDRRGQGRNQPQHFGDGTRLSIL.

The rearrangement links TRBV7-3 to TRBJ2-3; TRBD1 matches 9 bases. CDR1 SGHTA and CDR2 FQGTGA come from the germline V gene. Trimming at V came to 6 bases and at J to 2 bases, leaving 3 bases not matched to a gene. The CDR3 runs 14 residues. In DNA form, the CDR3 reads TGTGCCAGCAGGCGGGACAGGGTCACAGATACGCAGTATTTT. Translated: CASRRDRVTDTQYF. Together with reference TRBV7-3 and TRBJ2-3, the CDR3 gives the full variable domain: GAGVSQTPSNKVTEKGKYVELRCDPISGHTALYWYRQSLGQGPEFLIYFQGTGAADDSGLPNDRFFAVRPEGSVSTLKIQRTERGDSAVYLCASRRDRVTDTQYFGPGTRLTVL.

The gene calls are TRBV5-1 and TRBJ2-1, with 14 bases matching TRBD2. The trim removed 1 base at V and 2 bases at J, leaving 8 bases unmatched. CDR3 length equals 19 residues. Germline CDR1 is SGHRS and CDR2 is YFSETQ. The DNA of the CDR3 is TGCGCCAGCAGCTTGTCCGGGACTAGCGGGGGTAGTCCCTACAATGAGCAGTTCTTC. Residues: CASSLSGTSGGSPYNEQFF.